These T cell receptor beta chains were read from a single sample in a study of blood T cells in healthy people across ages. TCRdb re-called the 5' RACE reads through MiXCR, storing one row per CDR3 protein. Of 800,000 to 950,000 distinct CDR3 sequences in the sample, approximately 35% were seen once. The specimen sequenced was blood. These receptors all come from a man between 18 and 35 years old in good health. CDR3s include the opening cysteine and the closing phenylalanine or tryptophan. Each record gives: clone size, V gene, J gene, D gene, CDR3 protein, CDR3 DNA. The D gene is left open where the match is weak. Expanded clones are given a class, and other clones once, few, many or no size at all.

size: few
V: TRBV5-6
J: TRBJ2-5
D: TRBD2
CDR3: CASSGWTSGGQETQYF
DNA: TGTGCCAGCAGCGGATGGACTAGCGGGGGACAAGAGACCCAGTACTTC

size: many
V: TRBV4-3
J: TRBJ2-5
D: NA
CDR3: CASSQLNRQETQYF
DNA: TGCGCCAGCAGCCAACTAAACAGGCAAGAGACCCAGTACTTC

size: NA
V: TRBV18
J: TRBJ2-1
D: TRBD1
CDR3: CASSPGRGFYNEQFF
DNA: TGTGCCAGCTCACCAGGCAGGGGGTTCTACAATGAGCAGTTCTTC

size: few
V: TRBV7-2
J: TRBJ1-2
D: TRBD1
CDR3: CASSWDRRGYTF
DNA: TGTGCCAGCAGCTGGGACAGAAGGGGCTACACCTTC

size: once
V: TRBV28
J: TRBJ2-5
D: TRBD2
CDR3: CASKPGGETQYF
DNA: TGTGCCAGCAAGCCCGGGGGGGAGACCCAGTACTTC

size: NA
V: TRBV15
J: TRBJ2-1
D: NA
CDR3: CATSDLLNGGELYNEQFF
DNA: TGTGCCACCAGCGATCTTCTCAACGGAGGGGAGCTCTACAATGAGCAGTTCTTC

size: NA
V: TRBV5-5
J: TRBJ2-5
D: NA
CDR3: CASSPGIQETRYF
DNA: TGTGCCAGCAGCCCAGGGATACAAGAGACCCGGTACTTC

size: NA
V: TRBV7-6
J: TRBJ2-2
D: NA
CDR3: CASSLLGGSNGELFF
DNA: TGTGCCAGCAGCTTACTAGGGGGATCGAACGGGGAGCTGTTTTTT

size: few
V: TRBV5-1
J: TRBJ2-1
D: NA
CDR3: CASSLGRPGGEQFF
DNA: TGCGCCAGCAGCTTGGGACGTCCCGGGGGTGAGCAGTTCTTC

size: NA
V: TRBV20-1
J: TRBJ1-5
D: NA
CDR3: CSARDGRPGDLLGLDQPQHF
DNA: TGCAGTGCTAGAGATGGGAGACCGGGGGACCTCCTCGGGCTCGATCAGCCCCAGCATTTT

size: NA
V: TRBV6-1
J: TRBJ1-6
D: NA
CDR3: CASSEKESSYNSPLHF
DNA: TGTGCCAGCAGTGAAAAAGAGAGCTCCTATAATTCACCCCTCCACTTT

size: NA
V: TRBV25-1
J: TRBJ1-2
D: NA
CDR3: CASSESNTGGGYTF
DNA: TGTGCCAGCAGTGAATCGAATACGGGGGGTGGCTACACCTTC

size: once
V: TRBV5-1
J: TRBJ2-5
D: NA
CDR3: CASSWVTGTVETQYF
DNA: TGCGCCAGCAGCTGGGTTACGGGAACTGTAGAGACCCAGTACTTC

size: NA
V: TRBV5-1
J: TRBJ2-7
D: NA
CDR3: CASSPTGSGEQYF
DNA: TGCGCCAGCAGCCCCACGGGGAGTGGGGAGCAGTACTTC

size: few
V: TRBV7-2
J: TRBJ2-2
D: TRBD1
CDR3: CASSPRTGANTGELFF
DNA: TGTGCCAGCAGCCCTCGGACAGGGGCGAACACCGGGGAGCTGTTTTTT

size: few
V: TRBV6-6
J: TRBJ2-3
D: TRBD1
CDR3: CASGEGASTDTQYF
DNA: TGTGCCAGCGGCGAGGGGGCCAGCACAGATACGCAGTATTTT

size: NA
V: TRBV18
J: TRBJ2-5
D: TRBD2
CDR3: CASSHPGLEVGTQYF
DNA: TGTGCCAGCTCCCACCCGGGACTAGAGGTGGGGACCCAGTACTTC

size: NA
V: TRBV6-5
J: TRBJ2-4
D: NA
CDR3: CASSPPWGAGYIQYF
DNA: TGTGCCAGCAGTCCCCCGTGGGGGGCCGGATACATTCAGTACTTC

size: NA
V: TRBV3-1
J: TRBJ2-3
D: NA
CDR3: CASSQKFPGLATDTQYF
DNA: TGTGCCAGCAGCCAAAAGTTTCCAGGGTTGGCCACAGATACGCAGTATTTT

size: NA
V: TRBV7-2
J: TRBJ2-5
D: NA
CDR3: CASSPGAQVQETQYF
DNA: TGTGCCAGCAGTCCCGGGGCCCAGGTTCAAGAGACCCAGTACTTC

size: NA
V: TRBV2
J: TRBJ2-1
D: NA
CDR3: CASKGLSYNEQFF
DNA: TGTGCCAGCAAGGGCCTCTCCTACAATGAGCAGTTCTTC

size: NA
V: TRBV5-1
J: TRBJ2-3
D: NA
CDR3: CASTGLDTQYF
DNA: TGCGCCAGCACCGGGTTGGATACGCAGTATTTT

size: NA
V: TRBV7-3
J: TRBJ2-7
D: TRBD2
CDR3: CASRDAGGPGNEQYF
DNA: TGTGCCAGCAGAGATGCGGGGGGGCCAGGTAATGAGCAGTACTTC

size: NA
V: TRBV29-1
J: TRBJ2-1
D: NA
CDR3: CSVDRRGKGNEQFF
DNA: TGCAGCGTCGACAGGCGGGGGAAAGGGAATGAGCAGTTCTTC

size: few
V: TRBV12-3/TRBV12-4
J: TRBJ1-3
D: NA
CDR3: CASSSGSSGNTIYF
DNA: TGTGCCAGCAGCTCCGGGTCATCTGGAAACACCATATATTTT

size: NA
V: TRBV20-1
J: TRBJ1-5
D: NA
CDR3: CSAQQANQPQHF
DNA: TGCAGTGCCCAACAGGCTAATCAGCCCCAGCATTTT

size: NA
V: TRBV12-3/TRBV12-4
J: TRBJ1-1
D: NA
CDR3: CASSRSVRGTEAFF
DNA: TGTGCCAGCAGTCGATCGGTGAGGGGGACTGAAGCTTTCTTT

size: NA
V: TRBV9
J: TRBJ2-2
D: NA
CDR3: CASSVDGLTGELFF
DNA: TGTGCCAGCAGCGTAGATGGTCTCACCGGGGAGCTGTTTTTT

size: NA
V: TRBV29-1
J: TRBJ1-1
D: NA
CDR3: CSVDGRKSNTEAFF
DNA: TGCAGCGTTGATGGTAGGAAATCGAACACTGAAGCTTTCTTT

size: NA
V: TRBV3-1
J: TRBJ2-7
D: TRBD1
CDR3: CASSREGQGPYEQYF
DNA: TGTGCCAGCAGCCGAGAAGGACAGGGTCCCTACGAGCAGTACTTC

size: NA
V: TRBV4-2
J: TRBJ2-7
D: TRBD1
CDR3: CASSQEGRDRGPFEQYF
DNA: TGTGCCAGCAGCCAAGAAGGGCGGGACAGGGGTCCCTTCGAGCAGTACTTC

size: NA
V: TRBV20-1
J: TRBJ2-1
D: TRBD2
CDR3: CSARDLGGGPSEQFF
DNA: TGCAGTGCTAGAGATTTGGGGGGGGGTCCTAGTGAGCAGTTCTTC

size: few
V: TRBV20-1
J: TRBJ2-7
D: TRBD2
CDR3: CSAGQLARFSYEQYF
DNA: TGCAGTGCTGGACAACTAGCGCGATTCTCCTACGAGCAGTACTTC

size: few
V: TRBV19
J: TRBJ2-4
D: NA
CDR3: CATTGTDEQYF
DNA: TGTGCCACCACAGGGACGGATGAGCAGTACTTC

size: few
V: TRBV6-2/TRBV6-3
J: TRBJ2-1
D: NA
CDR3: CASSFGRANEQFF
DNA: TGTGCCAGCAGTTTTGGCAGGGCGAATGAGCAGTTCTTC

size: once
V: TRBV7-2
J: TRBJ2-4
D: NA
CDR3: CASSLDRDGNIQYF
DNA: TGTGCCAGCAGCTTAGACAGGGATGGAAACATTCAGTACTTC

size: NA
V: TRBV12-3/TRBV12-4
J: TRBJ2-3
D: NA
CDR3: CASSLGLWADTQYF
DNA: TGTGCCAGCAGTTTGGGACTGTGGGCAGATACGCAGTATTTT

size: NA
V: TRBV6-5
J: TRBJ1-1
D: NA
CDR3: CASARNTEAFF
DNA: TGTGCCAGCGCAAGGAACACTGAAGCTTTCTTT

size: few
V: TRBV29-1
J: TRBJ1-5
D: NA
CDR3: CSVRGPTISNQPQHF
DNA: TGCAGCGTCAGAGGCCCTACCATCAGCAATCAGCCCCAGCATTTT

size: many
V: TRBV20-1
J: TRBJ2-3
D: TRBD1
CDR3: CSAGDSASASTDTQYF
DNA: TGCAGTGCTGGGGACAGCGCCTCTGCTAGCACAGATACGCAGTATTTT

size: few
V: TRBV4-2
J: TRBJ1-4
D: NA
CDR3: CASSQGTGAVLFF
DNA: TGTGCCAGCAGCCAAGGAACGGGGGCCGTACTGTTTTTT

size: few
V: TRBV7-9
J: TRBJ1-6
D: NA
CDR3: CASSSRPNSPLHF
DNA: TGTGCCAGCAGCTCCCGTCCTAATTCACCCCTCCACTTT

size: few
V: TRBV4-3
J: TRBJ2-7
D: NA
CDR3: CASSQGASALNEQYF
DNA: TGCGCCAGCAGCCAAGGAGCTAGCGCCCTCAATGAGCAGTACTTC

size: few
V: TRBV5-6
J: TRBJ2-1
D: NA
CDR3: CASSALTYNEQFF
DNA: TGTGCCAGCAGCGCCTTGACCTACAATGAGCAGTTCTTC